Below, 5 T cell receptor beta chains from the same sample are listed, as sequenced in a study of T cell changes during pregnancy in multiple sclerosis. Assay used: immunoSEQ multiplex PCR; TCRdb lists only in-frame clones, some missing. The sample includes 93,000 or so clones, roughly 92% of them seen just once. The input for sequencing was peripheral blood, taken after pregnancy. The receptors shown here come from a female donor with multiple sclerosis, enrolled in a pregnancy study.

This chain links TRBV4-2 with TRBJ2-3; perhaps TRBD2 as D (5 bases). V was trimmed by 4 bases and J by 5 bases, leaving 19 bases between them. The CDR3 spans 16 residues. Germline V gene data show CDR1 as LGHNA and CDR2 as YNFKEQ. CDR3 sequence reads: CASSLRTGVAGDTQYF. The CDR3 nucleotides are TGTGCCAGCAGCCTACGGACTGGAGTAGCTGGAGATACGCAGTATTTT.

The V and J genes are TRBV4-3 and TRBJ1-1; a weak D match, TRBD1 (5 bases). CDR1 and CDR2 (germline): LGHNA, YSLEER. Trimming cost V 3 bases and J 6 bases, with 14 bases left between them. CDR3 size: 14 residues. The CDR3 reads CASSHHGGDAEAFF. CDR3 nucleotides: TGCGCCAGCAGCCATCACGGGGGGGATGCTGAAGCTTTCTTT.

V usage is TRBV18 and J usage is TRBJ2-7, with 9 positions matching TRBD2. Germline CDR1 KGHSH, CDR2 LQKENI. The length of the CDR3 is 15 residues. V was pared by 3 bases and J by 5 bases, with 8 bases of the junction left unmatched. CDR3 DNA sequence: TGTGCCAGCTCACCGTACAGCGGGGGGATTGACGAGCAGTACTTC. Translation gives CASSPYSGGIDEQYF.

V is TRBV6-6 and J is TRBJ1-2, with D unresolved. This CDR3 region has 16 residues. Germline V gene lookup returns CDR1 MNHNY and CDR2 SVGAGI (reference sequence). Trimming cost V 4 bases and J 4 bases, with 19 bases left between them. In DNA, the CDR3 is TGTGCCAGCAGTTCACCTCGAGCAGGAGAGGGCTATGGCTACACCTTC. Protein product: CASSSPRAGEGYGYTF.

The rearrangement uses TRBV27 and TRBJ1-5; the match to TRBD1 covers 9 bases. Looked up from germline, CDR1 is MNHEY and CDR2 is SMNVEV (reference sequence). V lost 5 bases, J lost 4 bases, and 6 bases stayed unmatched. The CDR3 is made up of 15 amino acids. This CDR3 reads CASSLQGAWNQPQHF. Here the CDR3 DNA reads TGTGCCAGCAGTCTACAGGGGGCATGGAATCAGCCCCAGCATTTT.